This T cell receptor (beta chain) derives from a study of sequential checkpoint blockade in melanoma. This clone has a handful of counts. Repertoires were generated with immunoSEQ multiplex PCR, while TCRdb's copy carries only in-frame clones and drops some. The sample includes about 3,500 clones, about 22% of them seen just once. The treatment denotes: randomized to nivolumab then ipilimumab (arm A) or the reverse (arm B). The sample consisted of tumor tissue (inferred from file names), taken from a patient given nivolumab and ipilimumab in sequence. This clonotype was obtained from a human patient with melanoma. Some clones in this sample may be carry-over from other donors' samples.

In DNA, the CDR3 is TGTGCCAGCGGAGGTAACTATGGCTACACCTTC. As protein: CASGGNYGYTF. V is TRBV6-7 and J is TRBJ1-2; D not certain. TRBV6-7 is an open reading frame, and its role is uncertain. V lost 8 bases and J lost 1, with 5 bases in between. The CDR3 length is 11 residues.